Listed below are T cell receptor beta chains from one sample, sequenced in a study of T cells in Graves' hyperthyroidism and ophthalmopathy. Each CDR3 protein is one row after TCRdb ran MiXCR on the multiplex PCR reads. The data show about 460,000 distinct CDR3 sequences, about 22% seen once. The sequenced material came from blood. These receptors all stem from a woman in her seventies with Graves' ophthalmopathy. CDR3s include the opening cysteine and the closing phenylalanine or tryptophan. The D gene is left open where the match is weak. Rows may omit the clone size; those that give it use once, few, many or a size class.

NA TRBJ2-6 TRBV5-1 few TGCGCCAGCAGAATGGCCCCCTCTGGGGCCAACGTCCTGACTTTC CASRMAPSGANVLTF
NA TRBJ1-2 TRBV2 NA TGTGCCAGCAGCTTTGGTGGGGGCGCGGACTATGGCTACACCTTC CASSFGGGADYGYTF
NA TRBJ2-3 TRBV29-1 NA TGCAGCGTTGGGGGACATCGGGATACGCAGTATTTT CSVGGHRDTQYF
TRBD2 TRBJ2-3 TRBV9 once TGTGCCAGCAGCGAAACTAGCGGATACACAGATACGCAGTATTTT CASSETSGYTDTQYF
NA TRBJ1-2 TRBV28 few TGTGCCAGCAGTTTTATGGCCCCCGGGACGGCTAACTATGGCTACACCTTC CASSFMAPGTANYGYTF
TRBD1 TRBJ2-7 TRBV7-2 few TGTGCCAGCAGCTATGACAGGGGGCAATACTACGAGCAGTACTTC CASSYDRGQYYEQYF
NA TRBJ2-7 TRBV5-1 NA TGCGCCAGCAGCCGACAGGTACAAAGCTCCTACGAGCAGTACTTC CASSRQVQSSYEQYF
TRBD2 TRBJ2-7 TRBV3-1 many TGTGCCAGCAGCCCCCGACTAGCGTCGACGGAGCAGTACTTC CASSPRLASTEQYF
NA TRBJ1-1 TRBV27 NA TGTGCCAGCAGTTTTAGAGCATCTCCTGAAGCTTTCTTT CASSFRASPEAFF
NA TRBJ1-2 TRBV28 NA TGTGCCACCTGGAACTATGGCTACACCTTC CATWNYGYTF
TRBD1 TRBJ2-1 TRBV6-1 few TGTGCCAGCAGTGAAAGTTACAGGGGCAATGAGCAGTTCTTC CASSESYRGNEQFF
NA TRBJ2-7 TRBV10-3 NA TGTGCCATCAGTGAGTCATTCAGAGAGCAGTACTTC CAISESFREQYF
TRBD1 TRBJ2-5 TRBV20-1 few TGCAGTGCTAGAGGGCCGGGACAGGGAAGCGAGACCCAGTACTTC CSARGPGQGSETQYF
NA TRBJ2-6 TRBV25-1 few TGTGCCAGCAGTGAACTCACAGGGTTGGCTGGGGCCAACGTCCTGACTTTC CASSELTGLAGANVLTF
NA TRBJ2-7 TRBV11-2 NA TGTGCCAGCAGCGTTTCCGGAGTGTACGAGCAGTACTTC CASSVSGVYEQYF
NA TRBJ2-6 TRBV27 few TGTGCCAGCAGTTCGGTTACTGGGGCCAACGTCCTGACTTTC CASSSVTGANVLTF
NA TRBJ2-3 TRBV5-1 NA TGCGCCAGCAGCCCCGGGGCAGGGGAGGCAGATACGCAGTATTTT CASSPGAGEADTQYF
NA TRBJ2-2 TRBV15 few TGTGCCACGACGCCGTCCTCGGGGGCTATCGGGGAGCTGTTTTTT CATTPSSGAIGELFF
TRBD2 TRBJ2-3 TRBV29-1 NA TGCAGCCTAGCGGGAGTTGGCACAGATACGCAGTATTTT CSLAGVGTDTQYF
TRBD1 TRBJ2-5 TRBV6-5 few TGTGCCAGCAGTTGGACAGGGGGCGCCTGGGAGACCCAGTACTTC CASSWTGGAWETQYF
NA TRBJ2-1 TRBV12-3/TRBV12-4 many TGTGCCAGCAGTTTTCGTCGAACACAGGTCAATGAGCAGTTCTTC CASSFRRTQVNEQFF
TRBD1 TRBJ1-2 TRBV20-1 NA TGCAGTGCTGAGGTAGAGATAGACAGGGGGCAAGGCTACACCTTC CSAEVEIDRGQGYTF
NA TRBJ1-6 TRBV3-1 few TGTGCCAGCAGCCCCTCCGGGTCCTCCTATAATTCACCCCTCCACTTT CASSPSGSSYNSPLHF
TRBD1 TRBJ2-2 TRBV29-1 few TGCAGCGCACAGACAGGGACGAACACCGGGGAGCTGTTTTTT CSAQTGTNTGELFF
TRBD1 TRBJ2-7 TRBV30 NA TGTGCCTGGAGCGACCTCTCCGGGACAGGGCGAATAGAGCAGTACTTC CAWSDLSGTGRIEQYF
NA TRBJ2-5 TRBV29-1 NA TGCAGCGTTGATTTGGCTAGCATGGAGACCCAGTACTTC CSVDLASMETQYF
NA TRBJ1-1 TRBV7-9 NA TGTGCCAGCAGCCCTATCAAAAGGAACACTGAAGCTTTCTTT CASSPIKRNTEAFF
NA TRBJ1-5 TRBV28 many TGTGCCAGCATGACGGCCCCGCAGGGCAATCAGCCCCAGCATTTT CASMTAPQGNQPQHF
TRBD1 TRBJ2-1 TRBV28 many TGTGCCAGCAGTTTCCCAGGGGGCAGTAATGAGCAGTTCTTC CASSFPGGSNEQFF
NA TRBJ1-1 TRBV7-2 NA TGTGCCAGCAGCCCTGGGCCAATCGAGGGCACTGAAGCTTTCTTT CASSPGPIEGTEAFF
NA TRBJ2-7 TRBV10-3 many TGTGCCATCAAATCAGATTACGAGCAGTACTTC CAIKSDYEQYF
NA TRBJ2-2 TRBV3-1 NA TGTGCCAGCAGCCAAGGGGTGACAGCGAACACCGGGGAGCTGTTTTTT CASSQGVTANTGELFF
NA TRBJ1-1 TRBV19 few TGTGCCAGTGGGACACAAGGAGGGTACACTGAAGCTTTCTTT CASGTQGGYTEAFF
NA TRBJ1-2 TRBV12-3/TRBV12-4 NA TGTGCCAGCAGTTTAGCAGCGACCATGTCTAACTATGGCTACACCTTC CASSLAATMSNYGYTF
NA TRBJ2-7 TRBV24-1 NA TGTGCCACCATCCCCGGGACCCCGTCGCCCTACGAGCAGTACTTC CATIPGTPSPYEQYF
TRBD2 TRBJ2-3 TRBV12-3/TRBV12-4 NA TGTGCCAGCACCCGGGACGGGACTAGCACAGATACGCGGTATTTT CASTRDGTSTDTRYF
NA TRBJ1-5 TRBV6-1 few TGTGCCGTGAGGCAGGGAGGCAATCAGCCCCAGCATTTT CAVRQGGNQPQHF
TRBD2 TRBJ2-1 TRBV2 many TGTGCCAGCAGGGGGACTAGCTCCTCAGGATGGCAGTTCTTC CASRGTSSSGWQFF
NA TRBJ2-7 TRBV6-2/TRBV6-3 NA TGTGCCAGCAGTTACCACCCCTACGAGCAGTACTTC CASSYHPYEQYF
NA TRBJ1-1 TRBV5-1 few TGTGCCAGCAGTTTTGGGAGATTGAACACTGAAGCTTTCTTT CASSFGRLNTEAFF
NA TRBJ1-1 TRBV10-3 few TGTGCCATCAGTGATTCTTCCAACAGGGCAAGGACTGAAGCTTTCTTT CAISDSSNRARTEAFF
TRBD2 TRBJ2-2 TRBV20-1 NA TGCAGTGCTAGCCGGGAGGTCGGGGAGCTGTTTTTT CSASREVGELFF
NA TRBJ2-5 TRBV11-2 many TGTGCCAGCAGCTTTAGCGACCAAGAGACCCAGTACTTC CASSFSDQETQYF
TRBD2 TRBJ2-3 TRBV29-1 few TGCAGCGTTGTTCCGCTAGCGGGACACACAGATACGCAGTATTTT CSVVPLAGHTDTQYF
NA TRBJ2-2 TRBV4-2 NA TGTGCCAGCAGCCAGGGCGGGACAGTTCCCACCGGGGAGCTGTTTTTT CASSQGGTVPTGELFF
NA TRBJ2-3 TRBV7-9 NA TGTGCCAGCACCGGAGGGGGGCGGGACTACACAGATACGCAGTATTTT CASTGGGRDYTDTQYF
NA TRBJ1-1 TRBV11-2 NA TGTGCCAGCAGCATCAGACAGGCTGAAGCTTTATTT CASSIRQAEALF
NA TRBJ2-1 TRBV2 many TGTGCCAGCAGAAGGGGCAATGAGCAGTTCTTC CASRRGNEQFF
NA TRBJ2-1 TRBV7-2 NA TGTGCCAGCAGCTTATTGGGGGGCGGGAGTGGGTACAATGAGCAGTTCTTC CASSLLGGGSGYNEQFF